This TCR beta chain was retrieved from a study of OX40 agonist ivuxolimab in advanced cancers. Whole-study context: Given to patients was ivuxolimab, an agonistic anti-OX40 (CD134) antibody.

Sequencing was performed with immunoSEQ multiplex PCR; in TCRdb, only in-frame clones are kept and a portion is missing. The sample consists of around 60,000 clones, around 90% of them appearing once. This clone was recorded only once. Its antigen is not identified. Study-wide findings and caveats: Expanded clones were, on average, more numerous in CD8+ T cells than in CD4+. Some of the nonresponding patients also showed low levels of normalized T-cell clonal expansion.

CDR1 and CDR2 (germline): LNHDA, SQIVND (reference sequence). V shed 5 bases and J shed 3 bases, with 19 bases lying between them. This CDR3 is built from 16 residues. Specimen: CD4+ or CD8+ T cells sorted from blood, collected in a trial of the OX40 agonist ivuxolimab. The clonotype comes from an adult with an advanced solid tumor such as melanoma, head and neck, liver or kidney cancer. The chain carries TRBV19 and TRBJ2-5; D perhaps matches TRBD2 (6 bases). In DNA, the CDR3 is TGTGCCAGTAGTCGGAACAACCTTGGGGGGAAAGAGACCCAGTACTTC. Amino acid sequence: CASSRNNLGGKETQYF.